A selection of T cell receptor beta chains follows, all from one sample in a study of blood T cell repertoires in COVID-19. Profiled with immunoSEQ multiplex PCR; TCRdb holds only in-frame clones, not every one. The repertoire includes around 430,000 clones, 70% to 90% of them detected once, and roughly an eighth sits in the top ten. Sequencing was performed on peripheral blood. These receptors originate from a woman aged 45-60 years with COVID-19, enrolled during active disease. The CDR3 runs from the conserved cysteine through the conserved F or W. A D gene is named only where the DNA matches it firmly. Size is stated for part of the rows, as once, few or many counts, or as a class when the clone is expanded.

j_call: TRBJ2-3; v_call: TRBV5-1; d_call: TRBD1; clone_size: .; cdr3_aa: CASSDPGGPPDTQYF; cdr3_nt: TGCGCCAGCAGTGACCCAGGGGGCCCACCAGATACGCAGTATTTT
j_call: TRBJ1-1; v_call: TRBV11-2; d_call: .; clone_size: few; cdr3_aa: CASSSQPGQNTEAFF; cdr3_nt: TGTGCCAGCAGCTCTCAACCGGGACAGAACACTGAAGCTTTCTTT
j_call: TRBJ2-7; v_call: TRBV3-1/TRBV3-2; d_call: .; clone_size: few; cdr3_aa: CASSPSTGYEQYF; cdr3_nt: TGTGCCAGCAGCCCTTCAACAGGGTACGAGCAGTACTTC
j_call: TRBJ2-3; v_call: TRBV7-2; d_call: .; clone_size: .; cdr3_aa: CASSLGTTDTQYF; cdr3_nt: TGTGCCAGCAGCCTAGGCACTACAGATACGCAGTATTTT
j_call: TRBJ2-1; v_call: TRBV24-1; d_call: .; clone_size: once; cdr3_aa: CATSDFDNEQFF; cdr3_nt: TGTGCCACCAGTGATTTCGACAATGAGCAGTTCTTC
j_call: TRBJ1-1; v_call: TRBV30; d_call: .; clone_size: .; cdr3_aa: CAWSSDRRGTEAFF; cdr3_nt: TGTGCCTGGAGTTCCGACAGGCGGGGGACTGAAGCTTTCTTT
j_call: TRBJ1-2; v_call: TRBV30; d_call: .; clone_size: .; cdr3_aa: CAWRGLNGYTF; cdr3_nt: TGTGCCTGGAGGGGGCTAAATGGCTACACCTTC
j_call: TRBJ1-2; v_call: TRBV5-1; d_call: TRBD1; clone_size: .; cdr3_aa: CASSLEPEGAKSYGYTF; cdr3_nt: TGCGCCAGCAGCTTAGAACCCGAGGGGGCAAAGAGCTATGGCTACACCTTC
j_call: TRBJ2-3; v_call: TRBV28; d_call: .; clone_size: .; cdr3_aa: CASSPRGGRGTDTQYF; cdr3_nt: TGTGCCAGCAGTCCCCGAGGGGGTCGGGGCACAGATACGCAGTATTTT
j_call: TRBJ2-1; v_call: TRBV24-1; d_call: TRBD2; clone_size: .; cdr3_aa: CATSDSLAGVHNEQFF; cdr3_nt: TGTGCCACCAGTGATTCACTAGCGGGGGTCCACAATGAGCAGTTCTTC
j_call: TRBJ1-4; v_call: TRBV27; d_call: .; clone_size: .; cdr3_aa: CASGIQGPNEKLFF; cdr3_nt: TGTGCCAGCGGAATACAGGGCCCAAATGAAAAACTGTTTTTT
j_call: TRBJ1-1; v_call: TRBV11-2; d_call: .; clone_size: .; cdr3_aa: CASSLGLQLMNTEAFF; cdr3_nt: TGTGCCAGCAGCTTAGGTTTGCAACTGATGAACACTGAAGCTTTCTTT
j_call: TRBJ2-7; v_call: TRBV10-2; d_call: TRBD2; clone_size: .; cdr3_aa: CASRYGGAYEQYF; cdr3_nt: TGCGCCAGCAGATACGGGGGGGCCTACGAGCAGTACTTC
j_call: TRBJ2-1; v_call: TRBV2; d_call: TRBD2; clone_size: .; cdr3_aa: CATSWSGDRSYNEQFF; cdr3_nt: TGTGCCACCTCGTGGAGCGGGGACCGCTCCTACAATGAGCAGTTCTTC
j_call: TRBJ1-3; v_call: TRBV7-9; d_call: .; clone_size: .; cdr3_aa: CASSLDPTVSGNTIYF; cdr3_nt: TGTGCCAGCAGCTTAGACCCGACAGTCTCTGGAAACACCATATATTTT
j_call: TRBJ1-4; v_call: TRBV5-5; d_call: .; clone_size: .; cdr3_aa: CASSSYREMEEKLFF; cdr3_nt: TGTGCCAGCAGCTCCTACAGGGAAATGGAGGAAAAACTGTTTTTT
j_call: TRBJ2-5; v_call: TRBV24-1; d_call: TRBD2; clone_size: .; cdr3_aa: CATSDRGGGGTQYF; cdr3_nt: TGTGCCACCAGTGATCGTGGCGGGGGGGGGACCCAGTACTTC
j_call: TRBJ1-2; v_call: TRBV19; d_call: .; clone_size: .; cdr3_aa: CASSLQTGPNYGYTF; cdr3_nt: TGTGCCAGTAGTTTGCAAACAGGGCCAAACTATGGCTACACCTTC
j_call: TRBJ1-1; v_call: TRBV18; d_call: .; clone_size: .; cdr3_aa: CASSPTQGFTEAFF; cdr3_nt: TGTGCCAGCTCACCCACGCAGGGTTTCACTGAAGCTTTCTTT
j_call: TRBJ2-7; v_call: TRBV2; d_call: .; clone_size: .; cdr3_aa: CASSEEVGGQYF; cdr3_nt: TGTGCCAGCAGTGAAGAGGTAGGCGGGCAGTACTTC
j_call: TRBJ1-5; v_call: TRBV7-8; d_call: .; clone_size: few; cdr3_aa: CASSSLIQPQHF; cdr3_nt: TGTGCCAGCAGCTCCCTAATCCAACCCCAGCATTTT
j_call: TRBJ1-2; v_call: TRBV18; d_call: .; clone_size: .; cdr3_aa: CASSPPVRRVDYGYTF; cdr3_nt: TGTGCCAGCTCACCACCTGTACGCAGGGTTGACTATGGCTACACCTTC
j_call: TRBJ2-3; v_call: TRBV27; d_call: .; clone_size: .; cdr3_aa: CASSPRDFYTDTQYF; cdr3_nt: TGTGCCAGCAGTCCCCGGGACTTTTACACAGATACGCAGTATTTT
j_call: TRBJ2-1; v_call: TRBV30; d_call: .; clone_size: .; cdr3_aa: CAWSGGPPEYNEQFF; cdr3_nt: TGTGCCTGGAGTGGAGGCCCGCCGGAGTACAATGAGCAGTTCTTC
j_call: TRBJ2-1; v_call: TRBV2; d_call: TRBD2; clone_size: .; cdr3_aa: CASSVGGLAGNEQFF; cdr3_nt: TGTGCCAGCAGTGTGGGAGGACTAGCAGGGAATGAGCAGTTCTTC
j_call: TRBJ2-1; v_call: TRBV3-1/TRBV3-2; d_call: .; clone_size: .; cdr3_aa: CASSHHYNEQFF; cdr3_nt: TGTGCCAGCAGCCATCACTACAATGAGCAGTTCTTC
j_call: TRBJ1-4; v_call: TRBV27; d_call: TRBD1; clone_size: .; cdr3_aa: CASSLSLPGTGTANEKLFF; cdr3_nt: TGTGCCAGCAGTTTATCATTACCGGGGACAGGGACGGCTAATGAAAAACTGTTTTTT
j_call: TRBJ1-2; v_call: TRBV6-5; d_call: TRBD1; clone_size: .; cdr3_aa: CASKTTGGDGYTF; cdr3_nt: TGTGCCAGCAAGACGACAGGGGGGGATGGCTACACCTTC
j_call: TRBJ1-1; v_call: TRBV5-1; d_call: .; clone_size: .; cdr3_aa: CASSLEASDTEAFF; cdr3_nt: TGCGCCAGCAGCTTGGAGGCGAGCGACACTGAAGCTTTCTTT
j_call: TRBJ1-5; v_call: TRBV6-1; d_call: TRBD1; clone_size: .; cdr3_aa: CASSEGTGGSQPQHF; cdr3_nt: TGTGCCAGCAGTGAAGGAACAGGGGGCTCTCAGCCCCAGCATTTT
j_call: TRBJ1-6; v_call: TRBV3-1/TRBV3-2; d_call: .; clone_size: .; cdr3_aa: CASSQQVNSPLHF; cdr3_nt: TGTGCCAGCAGCCAACAGGTTAATTCACCCCTCCACTTT